This T cell receptor beta chain was identified during a study of cytomegalovirus exposure and HLA in healthy donors. Findings and limits, study-wide: Later, an analysis found that TCR clusters from the first cohort tended to co-occur in the roughly 120 validation repertoires. In vitro, a few CMV-associated chains proved specific for CMV antigens.

The germline V gene encodes CDR1 LNHNV and CDR2 YYDKDF (reference sequence). The CDR3 has 19 amino acids. After removal of 3 bases from V and 5 bases from J, the junction contained 15 bases not matched to a gene. Data came from immunoSEQ multiplex PCR; TCRdb stores just in-frame clones and leaves some out. The sample holds some 140,000 clones; 86% are singletons and the top ten take around 24%. With respect to this clone: Its target is unknown.

Material: PBMCs. This sequence joins TRBV15 and TRBJ2-5; 13 nucleotides align to TRBD2. This receptor was identified in a man aged 18 to 29 in good health and CMV-seropositive. CDR3 protein: CATSSALTSGRALGETQYF. The CDR3 nucleotides read TGTGCCACCAGCAGTGCATTAACTAGCGGGAGGGCCCTAGGGGAGACCCAGTACTTC.